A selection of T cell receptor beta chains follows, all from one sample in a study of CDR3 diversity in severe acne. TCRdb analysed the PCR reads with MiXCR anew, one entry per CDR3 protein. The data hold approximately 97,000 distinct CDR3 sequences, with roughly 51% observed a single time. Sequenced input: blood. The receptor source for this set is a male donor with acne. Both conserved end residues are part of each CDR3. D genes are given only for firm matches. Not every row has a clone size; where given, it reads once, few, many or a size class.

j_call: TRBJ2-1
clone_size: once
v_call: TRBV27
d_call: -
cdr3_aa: CASSLRDLDSYNEQFF
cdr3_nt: TGTGCCAGCAGTTTACGGGATTTGGACTCCTACAATGAGCAGTTCTTC

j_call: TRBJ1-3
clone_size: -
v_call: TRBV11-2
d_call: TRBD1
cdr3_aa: CASSLLGGQGGNTLYF
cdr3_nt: TGTGCCAGCAGCTTACTCGGCGGACAGGGAGGAAACACCTTATATTTT

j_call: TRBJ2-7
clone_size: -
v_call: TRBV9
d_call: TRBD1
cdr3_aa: CASRLGQGAKEQYF
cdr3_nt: TGTGCCAGCAGACTCGGACAGGGGGCTAAGGAGCAGTACTTC

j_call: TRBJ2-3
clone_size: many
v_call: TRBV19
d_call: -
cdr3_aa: CASSMESAFTDTQYF
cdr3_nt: TGTGCCAGTAGTATGGAAAGCGCCTTCACAGATACGCAGTATTTT

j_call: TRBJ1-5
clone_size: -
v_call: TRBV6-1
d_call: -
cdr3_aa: CATGNTTLSYSNQPQHF
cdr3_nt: TGTGCTACAGGGAATACGACACTTTCGTATAGCAATCAGCCCCAGCATTTT

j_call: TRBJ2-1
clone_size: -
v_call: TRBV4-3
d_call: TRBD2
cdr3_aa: CASSQDLASGSFEQFF
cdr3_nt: TGCGCCAGCAGCCAAGATCTGGCTAGCGGGAGCTTTGAGCAGTTCTTC

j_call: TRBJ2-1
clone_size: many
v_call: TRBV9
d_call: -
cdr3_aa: CASSVGGQGGNEQFF
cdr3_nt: TGTGCCAGCAGCGTAGGGGGGCAGGGGGGCAATGAGCAGTTCTTC

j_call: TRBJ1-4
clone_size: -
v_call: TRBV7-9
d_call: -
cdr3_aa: CASSLPSGEKLFF
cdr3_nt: TGTGCCAGCAGCTTGCCCTCAGGGGAAAAACTGTTTTTT

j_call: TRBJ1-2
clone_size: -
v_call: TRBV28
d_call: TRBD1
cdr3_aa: CAGSTIYLGQGLAGYTF
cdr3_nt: TGTGCTGGCAGTACTATATATTTGGGACAGGGTCTGGCTGGCTACACCTTC

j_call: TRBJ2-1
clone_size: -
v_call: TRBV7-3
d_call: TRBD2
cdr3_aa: CASSTGLAGGDNEQFF
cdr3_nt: TGTGCCAGCAGCACCGGACTAGCGGGAGGAGACAATGAGCAGTTCTTC

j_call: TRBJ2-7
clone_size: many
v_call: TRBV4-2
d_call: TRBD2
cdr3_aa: CASSQTSAYEQYF
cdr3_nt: TGTGCCAGCAGCCAAACTAGCGCCTACGAGCAGTACTTC

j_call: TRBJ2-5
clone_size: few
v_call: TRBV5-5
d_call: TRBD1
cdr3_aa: CASSFRDRDWWRETQYF
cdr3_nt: TGTGCCAGCAGTTTCCGGGACAGGGACTGGTGGCGAGAGACCCAGTACTTC

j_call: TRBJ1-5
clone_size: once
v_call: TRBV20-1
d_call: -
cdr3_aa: CSARGYSSNQPQHF
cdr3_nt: TGCAGTGCTAGGGGGTACAGTAGCAATCAGCCCCAGCATTTT

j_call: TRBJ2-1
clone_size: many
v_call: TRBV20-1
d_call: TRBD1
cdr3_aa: CSARDWGTGTGGNEQFF
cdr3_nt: TGCAGTGCTAGAGATTGGGGAACCGGGACAGGGGGCAATGAGCAGTTCTTC

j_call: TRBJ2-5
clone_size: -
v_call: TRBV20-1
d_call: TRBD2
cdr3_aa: CSARDVTSGRAREEIQYF
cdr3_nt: TGCAGTGCTAGAGATGTAACTAGCGGGAGGGCCCGGGAAGAGATCCAGTACTTC

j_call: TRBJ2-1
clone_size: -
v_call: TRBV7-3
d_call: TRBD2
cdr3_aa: CASSAQGLAVGSRPFSSYNEQFF
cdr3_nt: TGTGCCAGCAGCGCCCAGGGACTAGCAGTAGGATCCCGGCCGTTTAGCTCCTACAATGAGCAGTTCTTC

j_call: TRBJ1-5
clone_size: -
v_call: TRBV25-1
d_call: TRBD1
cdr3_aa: CAISEQGADQPQHF
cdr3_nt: TGTGCCATCAGTGAACAGGGGGCAGATCAGCCCCAGCATTTT

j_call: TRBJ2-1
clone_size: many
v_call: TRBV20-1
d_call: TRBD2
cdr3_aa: CSASTSGNNEQFF
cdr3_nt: TGCAGTGCTAGCACTAGCGGCAACAATGAGCAGTTCTTC

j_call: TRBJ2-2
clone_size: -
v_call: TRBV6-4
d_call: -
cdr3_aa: CASSDSEDPGELFF
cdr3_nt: TGTGCCAGCAGTGACTCAGAGGACCCCGGGGAGCTGTTTTTT

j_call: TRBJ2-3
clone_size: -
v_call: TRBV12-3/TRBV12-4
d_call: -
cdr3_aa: CASSLGVGGSTDTQYF
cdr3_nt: TGTGCCAGCAGTTTAGGCGTTGGCGGAAGCACAGATACGCAGTATTTT

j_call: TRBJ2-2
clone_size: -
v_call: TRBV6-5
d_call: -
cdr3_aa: CASSYSRRVNTGELFF
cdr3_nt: TGTGCCAGCAGTTACTCGAGGCGGGTGAACACCGGGGAGCTGTTTTTT

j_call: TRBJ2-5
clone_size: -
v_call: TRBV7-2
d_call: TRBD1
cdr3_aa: CASSSWTGTETQYF
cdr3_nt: TGTGCCAGCAGTTCTTGGACAGGGACAGAGACCCAGTACTTC

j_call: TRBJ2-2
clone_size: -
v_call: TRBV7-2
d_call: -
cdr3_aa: CASSLVRLDLNTGELFF
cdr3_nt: TGTGCCAGCAGCTTAGTCCGGCTAGACCTGAACACCGGGGAGCTGTTTTTT

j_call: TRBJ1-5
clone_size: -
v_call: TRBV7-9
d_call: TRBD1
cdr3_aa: CASSLGGTATGPQHF
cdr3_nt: TGTGCCAGCAGCTTGGGGGGGACAGCTACAGGGCCCCAGCATTTT

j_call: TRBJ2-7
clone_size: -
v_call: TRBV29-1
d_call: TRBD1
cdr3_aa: CSVPGQGANEQYF
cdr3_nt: TGCAGCGTGCCTGGACAGGGTGCAAACGAGCAGTACTTC

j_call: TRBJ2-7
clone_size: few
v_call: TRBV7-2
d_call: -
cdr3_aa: CASSLGGNYEQYF
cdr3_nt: TGTGCCAGCAGCTTAGGGGGGAACTACGAGCAGTACTTC

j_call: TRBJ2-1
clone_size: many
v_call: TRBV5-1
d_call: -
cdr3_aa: CASSLGLSYNEQFF
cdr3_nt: TGCGCCAGCAGCTTGGGCCTTTCCTACAATGAGCAGTTCTTC

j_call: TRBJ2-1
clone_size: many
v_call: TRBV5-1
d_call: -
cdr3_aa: CASSGRLSSYNEQFF
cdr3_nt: TGCGCCAGCAGCGGCAGGCTTAGCTCCTACAATGAGCAGTTCTTC

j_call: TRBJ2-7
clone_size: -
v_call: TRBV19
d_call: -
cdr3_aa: CASSNSRTYPYEQYF
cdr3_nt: TGTGCCAGTAGTAATTCCAGGACATACCCCTACGAGCAGTACTTC

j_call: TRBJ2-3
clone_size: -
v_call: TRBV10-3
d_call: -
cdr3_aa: CASTLGLPADTQYF
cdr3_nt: TGTGCCAGCACCTTGGGCCTTCCCGCAGATACGCAGTATTTT